This entry is about one TCR beta chain. Its cognate antigen is unknown. Trimming removed 2 bases at V and 8 bases at J, with 13 bases between. In germline, CDR1 is SEHNR, CDR2 FQNEAQ (reference sequence). The CDR3 loop spans 14 amino acids. Despite likely unrecorded immune exposures, the donors were nominally healthy at the time of sampling. The record originates from a study of cytomegalovirus exposure and HLA in healthy donors. General study findings and limits: Listed as cytomegalovirus-associated were 150 or so TCR beta chains. Of the V segments, some could not be distinguished, including TRBV6-2 and TRBV6-3, and were excluded. Later genetic work tied a missense DCLRE1C variant to beta-chain V and J trimming.

13 Jbeta primers and 60 Vbeta primers were used for the PCR. Measured with immunoSEQ multiplex PCR; TCRdb has only the in-frame clones, and not every one. The data hold 150,000 or so clones, with roughly four fifths observed a single time. The chain uses TRBV7-9 and TRBJ2-1, with a weak D call TRBD1 (6 bases). The sample comprised PBMCs. This clonotype was sampled from a woman under 30 in good health and CMV-seropositive. CDR3 protein: CASSLFQGLDEQFF. CDR3 DNA: TGTGCCAGCAGCTTATTTCAGGGGTTGGATGAGCAGTTCTTC. The variable domain in full, with the rest retrieved from reference TRBV7-9 and TRBJ2-1, is DTGVSQNPRHKITKRGQNVTFRCDPISEHNRLYWYRQTLGQGPEFLTYFQNEAQLEKSRLLSDRFSAERPKGSFSTLEIQRTEQGDSAMYLCASSLFQGLDEQFFGPGTRLTVL.